This T cell receptor beta chain was sequenced for a study of cytomegalovirus exposure and HLA in healthy donors. Primers included in the PCR were 60 Vbeta and 13 Jbeta primers. Measured with immunoSEQ multiplex PCR; TCRdb has only the in-frame clones, and not every one. The sample records around 63,000 clones, 70% to 85% being singletons. Germline V gene sequence: CDR1 SGHTA, CDR2 FQGNSA. This CDR3 has 14 amino acids. V lost 7 bases to trimming and J lost 4 bases, with 15 bases between them. General study points: Later work found that TCR association rates differed between HLA loci; DRB1 had the most and HLA-C the fewest. As immune exposure information, only CMV serostatus was available.

Note on this clone: The antigen remains undetermined.

The receptor comes from a woman aged 25 to 39 in good health and CMV-seronegative. Sequenced: PBMCs. The chain is built from TRBV7-2 and TRBJ2-3, with D tentatively TRBD2 (5 bases). CDR3 sequence: CASTSGGGPDTQYF. CDR3 coding DNA: TGTGCCAGCACCAGCGGAGGAGGCCCAGATACGCAGTATTTT.